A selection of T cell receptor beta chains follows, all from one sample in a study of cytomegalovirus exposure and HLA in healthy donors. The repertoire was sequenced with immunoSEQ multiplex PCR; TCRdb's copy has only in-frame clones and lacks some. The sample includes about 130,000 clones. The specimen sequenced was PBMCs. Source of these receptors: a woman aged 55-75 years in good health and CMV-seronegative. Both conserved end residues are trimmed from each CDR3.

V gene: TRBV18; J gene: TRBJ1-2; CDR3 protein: ASSPDFGYT
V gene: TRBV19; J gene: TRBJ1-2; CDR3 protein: VAGRTGGYT
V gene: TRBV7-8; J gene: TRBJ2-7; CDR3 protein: ASSNLGTGVYEQY
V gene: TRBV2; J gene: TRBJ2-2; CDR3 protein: ASRVQGPVSGELF
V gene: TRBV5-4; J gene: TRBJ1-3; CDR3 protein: ASSTEGASGNTIY
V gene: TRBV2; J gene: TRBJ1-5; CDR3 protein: ASSPQGKQPQH
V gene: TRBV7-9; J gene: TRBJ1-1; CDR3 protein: ASSASRLDTEAF
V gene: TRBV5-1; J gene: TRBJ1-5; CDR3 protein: ASSDGSASNQPQH
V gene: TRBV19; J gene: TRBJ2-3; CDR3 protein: AIRDFSTDTQY
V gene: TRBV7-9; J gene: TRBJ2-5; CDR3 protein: ASSLARGSGGHETQY
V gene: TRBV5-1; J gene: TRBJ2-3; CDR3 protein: ASSPASGSTDTQY
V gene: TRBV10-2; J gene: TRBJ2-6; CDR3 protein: ASRLSGSGANVLT
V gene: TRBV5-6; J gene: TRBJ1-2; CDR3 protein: ASSLRGGRSPNYGYT
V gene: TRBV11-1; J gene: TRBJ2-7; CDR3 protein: ASSLAGVSYEQY
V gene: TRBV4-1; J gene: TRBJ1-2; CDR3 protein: ASSQASQGGYT
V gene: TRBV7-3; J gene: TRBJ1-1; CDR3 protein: ASSPRGGVREAF
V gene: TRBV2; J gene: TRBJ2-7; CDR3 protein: ASSDLFGGSGNSYEQY
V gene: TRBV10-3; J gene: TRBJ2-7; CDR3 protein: AISLAGTGPYEQY
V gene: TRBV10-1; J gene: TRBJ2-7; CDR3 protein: ASSEVRGPGLEQY
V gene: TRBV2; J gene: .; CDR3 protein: ASRLRGLTYEQY
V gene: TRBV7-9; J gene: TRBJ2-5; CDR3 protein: ASSAGQGSGETQY